This T cell receptor beta chain stems from a study of OX40 agonist ivuxolimab in advanced cancers. In the study overall: Treatment of patients was with ivuxolimab, an agonistic anti-OX40 (CD134) antibody. Subjects had a mean age of about 57 years, with a range of roughly 20 to 79; more than 70% were male. Allowance was made for prior anti-PD-1, anti-PD-L1 or anti-CTLA-4 therapy, and approximately 41% had some. Three patients, one with hepatocellular carcinoma and two with cutaneous melanoma, achieved partial responses.

Profiled with immunoSEQ multiplex PCR; TCRdb holds only in-frame clones, not every one. The sample lists about 50,000 clones; approximately 89% were seen once. This material consisted of CD4+ or CD8+ T cells sorted from blood, taken in a trial of the OX40 agonist ivuxolimab. The TCR comes from an adult with an advanced solid tumor such as melanoma, head and neck, liver or kidney cancer.

CDR3 DNA: TGTGCCAGCACCCCCCGGGGGGAGGGCCTTAATGAGCAGTTCTTC. Amino acid sequence: CASTPRGEGLNEQFF. J is TRBJ2-1 and V is TRBV28; 7 bases agree with TRBD2. CDR1 and CDR2 (germline): MDHEN, SYDVKM. Germline trimming cut 7 bases from V and 7 bases from J; bases unmatched to any gene: 13. The CDR3 extends over 15 amino acids.